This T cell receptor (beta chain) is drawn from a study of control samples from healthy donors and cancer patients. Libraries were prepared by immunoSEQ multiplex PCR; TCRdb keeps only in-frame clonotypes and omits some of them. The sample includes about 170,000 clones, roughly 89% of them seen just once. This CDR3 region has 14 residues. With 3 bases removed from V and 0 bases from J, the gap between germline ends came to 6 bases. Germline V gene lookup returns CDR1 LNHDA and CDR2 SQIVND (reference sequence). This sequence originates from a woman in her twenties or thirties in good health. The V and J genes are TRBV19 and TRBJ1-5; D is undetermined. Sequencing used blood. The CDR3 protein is CASSMTVSNQPQHF. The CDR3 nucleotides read TGTGCCAGTAGTATGACGGTTAGCAATCAGCCCCAGCATTTT.